The rows below give T cell receptor beta chains drawn from one sample of a study of blood T cell repertoires in COVID-19. Assay used: immunoSEQ multiplex PCR; TCRdb lists only in-frame clones, some missing. The data contain around 68,000 clones, 79% of them seen just once; the ten biggest clones take up approximately 10%. The specimen sequenced was peripheral blood. These receptors were collected from a woman in her forties or fifties with acute or convalescent COVID-19. CDR3s include the opening cysteine and the closing phenylalanine or tryptophan. D genes are given only for firm matches. The listing skips clone size in some rows; elsewhere it reads once, few, many or a size class.

>TRBJ2-7|few|TRBV4-2|TRBD1
TGTGCCAGCAGCCCCTACCCAGGGACAGGGCCCGACGAGCAGTACTTC
CASSPYPGTGPDEQYF
>TRBJ2-1|NA|TRBV27|TRBD2
TGTGCCAGCACCGCACTAGCGGGGGGGCCATCGTTCGAGCAGTTCTTC
CASTALAGGPSFEQFF
>TRBJ2-2|NA|TRBV7-8|TRBD1
TGTGCCAGCAGCCCTACACAGGGGGCGGGGGAGCTGTTTTTT
CASSPTQGAGELFF
>TRBJ2-5|NA|TRBV29-1|TRBD2
TGCAGCGTCTCAGGGGCAGTACTAGCGGGACTAGAGACCCAGTACTTC
CSVSGAVLAGLETQYF
>TRBJ2-7|NA|TRBV7-8|NA
TGTGCCAGCAGCCCCCTGAGGGGGACCTACGAGCAGTACTTC
CASSPLRGTYEQYF
>TRBJ1-1|NA|TRBV30|NA
TGTGCCTGGAATGTGGGGGCGAACACTGAAGCTTTCTTT
CAWNVGANTEAFF
>TRBJ1-2|NA|TRBV19|TRBD1
TGTGCCAGTACCCTTGGGAGACAGGGAAACTATGGCTACACCTTC
CASTLGRQGNYGYTF
>TRBJ1-2|few|TRBV30|NA
TGTGCCTGGAGTGAGTCCGCGGGGGGCTACACCTTC
CAWSESAGGYTF
>TRBJ1-2|NA|TRBV3-1/TRBV3-2|TRBD1
TGTGCCAGCAGCCAAGATCAGTACAGGGGTTCCTATGGCTACACCTTC
CASSQDQYRGSYGYTF
>TRBJ1-5|NA|TRBV24-1|TRBD1
TGTGCCACCAGTGATGCAGGGGGCTCGGGACAGCCCCAGCATTTT
CATSDAGGSGQPQHF
>TRBJ2-3|NA|TRBV2|NA
TGTGCCAGCAGTGAAGTAGCAGATACGCAGTATTTT
CASSEVADTQYF
>TRBJ2-7|NA|TRBV18|NA
TGTGCCAGCTCACCGTATAGTGGGGGGAGCTACGAGCAGTACTTC
CASSPYSGGSYEQYF
>TRBJ2-2|NA|TRBV19|TRBD2
TGTGCCAGTAGTAGGGGGGGAGGGTCCAACCCAACCGGGGAGCTGTTTTTT
CASSRGGGSNPTGELFF
>TRBJ2-1|NA|TRBV7-2|TRBD2
TGTGCCAGCAGGAGGGTCGGGACTAGCGGGAGCGAAAATGAGCAGTTCTTC
CASRRVGTSGSENEQFF
>TRBJ2-7|NA|TRBV5-6|NA
TGTGCCAGCAGCCGCTTCCAGGGGTACGAGCAGTACTTC
CASSRFQGYEQYF
>TRBJ1-2|NA|TRBV4-1|NA
TGCGCCAGCAGCCAACCATTTGACAGGTTAAATTTCGCTAACTATGGCTACACCTTC
CASSQPFDRLNFANYGYTF
>TRBJ2-7|NA|TRBV4-1|TRBD1
TGCGCCAGCAGCCAAGGGACAGGGTCCGAGCAGTACTTC
CASSQGTGSEQYF
>TRBJ1-2|NA|TRBV6-6|NA
TGTGCCAGCAGTCCAAAAACCGCAGGGTTTGGCTATGGCTACACCTTC
CASSPKTAGFGYGYTF
>TRBJ2-2|NA|TRBV14|TRBD2
TGTGCCAGCAGCCGTCTAGCGGGAGGAGTCACCGGGGAGCTGTTTTTT
CASSRLAGGVTGELFF
>TRBJ1-1|NA|TRBV10-1|NA
TGCGCCAGCAGGCGAAAGGGCGTTGGAGGCACTGAAGCTTTCTTT
CASRRKGVGGTEAFF
>TRBJ2-2|once|TRBV29-1|TRBD1
TGCAGCGTTGCGCCGGGACAGGGGATGACCGGGGAGCTGTTTTTT
CSVAPGQGMTGELFF
>TRBJ2-7|once|TRBV18|NA
TGTGCCAGCTCGGAACAGGGAACGAACTACGAGCAGTACTTC
CASSEQGTNYEQYF